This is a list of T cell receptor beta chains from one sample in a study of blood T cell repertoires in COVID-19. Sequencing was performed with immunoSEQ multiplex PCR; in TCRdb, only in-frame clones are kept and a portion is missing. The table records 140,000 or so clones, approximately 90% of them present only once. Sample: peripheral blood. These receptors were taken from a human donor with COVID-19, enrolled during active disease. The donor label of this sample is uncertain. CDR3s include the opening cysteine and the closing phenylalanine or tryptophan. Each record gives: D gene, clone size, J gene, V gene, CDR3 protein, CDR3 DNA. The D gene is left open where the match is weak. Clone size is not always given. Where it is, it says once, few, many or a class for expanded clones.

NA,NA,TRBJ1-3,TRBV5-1,CASTPLGGNSGNTIYF,TGCGCCAGCACCCCCCTGGGGGGGAACTCTGGAAACACCATATATTTT
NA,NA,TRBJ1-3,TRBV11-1,CASSYGHHSGNTIYF,TGTGCCAGCAGCTATGGGCACCACTCTGGAAACACCATATATTTT
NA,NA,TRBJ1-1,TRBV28,CASSPPPGTEAFF,TGTGCCAGCAGTCCGCCTCCCGGGACTGAAGCTTTCTTT
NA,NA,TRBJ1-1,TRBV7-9,CASSLTRVDTEAFF,TGTGCCAGCAGCTTAACCAGGGTGGACACTGAAGCTTTCTTT
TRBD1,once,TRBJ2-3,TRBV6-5,CASSRTGVRDTQYF,TGTGCCAGCAGCAGGACAGGGGTACGAGATACGCAGTATTTT
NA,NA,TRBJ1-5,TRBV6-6,CATRAGYSNQPQHF,TGTGCCACCCGTGCGGGGTATAGCAATCAGCCCCAGCATTTT
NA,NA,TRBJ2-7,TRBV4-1,CASSQGGGRRSASYEQYF,TGCGCCAGCAGCCAAGGAGGGGGAAGGCGATCCGCCTCCTACGAGCAGTACTTC
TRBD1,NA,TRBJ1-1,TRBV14,CASSPRTGNTEAFF,TGTGCCAGCAGCCCCCGGACAGGGAACACTGAAGCTTTCTTT
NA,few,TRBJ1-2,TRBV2,CASRGGRGGYTF,TGTGCCAGCAGGGGGGGGAGAGGAGGCTACACCTTC
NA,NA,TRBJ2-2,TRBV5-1,CASSLRGNTGELFF,TGCGCCAGCAGCTTGCGGGGGAACACCGGGGAGCTGTTTTTT
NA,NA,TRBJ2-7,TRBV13,CASSLVARGFDEQYF,TGTGCCAGCAGCTTAGTGGCCCGGGGGTTCGACGAGCAGTACTTC
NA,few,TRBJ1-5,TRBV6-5,CASRTVSDGNQPQHF,TGTGCCAGCAGAACGGTGAGTGATGGCAATCAGCCCCAGCATTTT
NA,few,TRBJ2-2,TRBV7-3,CASSLDVTANTGELFF,TGTGCCAGCAGCTTAGATGTCACGGCGAACACCGGGGAGCTGTTTTTT
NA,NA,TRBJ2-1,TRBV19,CASSITGEDDEQFF,TGTGCCAGTAGTATAACGGGAGAGGACGATGAGCAGTTCTTC
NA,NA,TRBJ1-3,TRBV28,CASSLTGSGNTIYF,TGTGCCAGCAGTCTAACAGGGTCTGGAAACACCATATATTTT
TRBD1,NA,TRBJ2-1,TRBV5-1,CASSFGQGAVGNEQFF,TGCGCCAGCAGCTTTGGACAGGGGGCAGTAGGAAATGAGCAGTTCTTC
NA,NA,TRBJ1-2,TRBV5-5,CASSYFRGSGYTF,TGTGCCAGCAGCTATTTTAGGGGATCTGGCTACACCTTC
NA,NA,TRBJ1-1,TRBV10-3,CAIRTDMNTEAFF,TGTGCCATCAGGACGGACATGAACACTGAAGCTTTCTTT
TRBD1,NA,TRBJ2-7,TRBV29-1,CSVPGTGRLGYEQYF,TGCAGCGTTCCCGGGACAGGTAGGCTAGGGTACGAGCAGTACTTC
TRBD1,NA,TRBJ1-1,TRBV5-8,CASSLSRTGIPNTEAFF,TGTGCCAGCAGCTTGTCTAGGACAGGGATTCCGAACACTGAAGCTTTCTTT